This passage covers 28 T cell receptor beta chains from one sample sequenced in a study of T cells in Graves' hyperthyroidism and ophthalmopathy. Amplified TCR beta CDR3 regions derived from RNA transcripts. HTBI primers were the set used in a first-round RT-PCR of the TCR CDR3. TCRdb redid the calling of the multiplex PCR reads with MiXCR, one entry per CDR3 protein. The repertoire holds about 500,000 distinct CDR3 sequences, with about 16% as singletons. What was sequenced was blood. Receptor source: a woman in her 30s with Graves' ophthalmopathy.

The rearrangement links TRBV10-3 to TRBJ2-1; 9 bases map to TRBD2. The ends lost 4 bases at V and 7 bases at J; junction bases unmatched: 11. This CDR3 comprises 16 residues. Per the germline V gene, CDR1 is ENHRY and CDR2 is SYGVKD. This CDR3 reads CAISALREGLGNEQFF. The DNA for the CDR3 is TGTGCCATCAGTGCCTTGCGGGAGGGCCTGGGGAATGAGCAGTTCTTC.

The chain employs TRBV10-2 and TRBJ1-5; 9 nucleotides align to TRBD1. V dropped 2 bases and J dropped 10; count of bases not matched to a gene: 6. CDR1 and CDR2 from the germline V gene are WSHSY and SAAADI. The CDR3 is made up of 14 amino acids. CDR3 region: CASSEADRGLPQHF. The CDR3 bases are TGCGCCAGCAGTGAGGCGGACAGGGGTCTCCCCCAGCATTTT.

The V and J genes are TRBV6-1 and TRBJ2-5; perhaps TRBD2 as D (6 bases). Trimming took off 8 bases at V and 1 base at J, with 8 bases between the two ends. CDR1 and CDR2 (germline): MNHNS, SASEGT. This CDR3 region has 12 residues. The DNA of the CDR3 is TGTGCCAGCGGGGACTTCCAAGAGACCCAGTACTTC. This gives the protein CASGDFQETQYF.

This clonotype has a handful of counts. This chain uses TRBV29-1 with TRBJ2-3; possible D gene TRBD1, 6 bases. Deletions cut 1 base from V and 4 bases from J, with 12 bases between. The CDR3 extends over 14 amino acids. Germline CDR1 is SQVTM and CDR2 is ANQGSEA. This CDR3 reads CSVEVGGKADTQYF. The CDR3 DNA sequence: TGCAGCGTTGAAGTTGGGGGCAAAGCAGATACGCAGTATTTT.

The CDR3 DNA reads TGTGCCACCAGTGATAACACAGGGCTAAGCACAGATACGCAGTATTTT. Translating gives CATSDNTGLSTDTQYF. The chain joins TRBV24-1 to TRBJ2-3, with a possible D match to TRBD1 (6 bases). The germline gives CDR1 KGHDR, CDR2 SFDVKD. The germline V and J ends were trimmed by 3 bases and 0 bases, with 12 bases remaining between them. This CDR3 has 16 residues.

Only a few counts were recorded for this clonotype. This chain links TRBV30 with TRBJ1-4, with a weak D call TRBD1 (5 bases). V was pared by 2 bases and J by 0 bases, with 10 bases between. Germline V lookup: CDR1 GTSNPN, CDR2 SVGIG (reference sequence). The CDR3 is made up of 15 amino acids. CDR3 protein: CAWSILGATNEKLFF. The CDR3 nucleotides read TGTGCCTGGAGTATTTTGGGGGCAACTAATGAAAAACTGTTTTTT.

This chain joins TRBV19 and TRBJ2-3; D remains ambiguous. V lost 7 bases, J lost 3 bases, and 14 bases lay in between. This CDR3 contains 14 residues. Per germline, CDR1 LNHDA and CDR2 SQIVND (reference sequence). As DNA, the CDR3 is TGTGCCAGTACCAGCTCGTTCACTACAGATACGCAGTATTTT. It specifies CASTSSFTTDTQYF.

The V and J genes are TRBV10-3 and TRBJ2-1; 9 bases line up with TRBD1. Germline V gives CDR1 ENHRY, CDR2 SYGVKD. The CDR3 runs 13 residues. V lost 11 bases and J lost 7; bases outside the gene matches: 9. The CDR3 region is CAVSGTGRNEQFF. DNA for the CDR3: TGTGCCGTTTCAGGGACAGGGAGGAATGAGCAGTTCTTC.

There are a few counts of this clonotype. V is TRBV9 and J is TRBJ1-4; the D is unclear. Germline CDR1 is SGDLS and CDR2 is YYNGEE. The CDR3 runs to 16 residues. V gave up 3 bases and J gave up 0 bases, with 12 bases separating them. In DNA form, the CDR3 reads TGTGCCAGCAGCGAAGGGCTGAGGGCAACTAATGAAAAACTGTTTTTT. Translated, it gives CASSEGLRATNEKLFF.

The sample holds many counts of this clonotype. The junction and the germline gene differ at one end; a read error may be behind it. V is TRBV5-1 and J is TRBJ2-5, with TRBD1 matching over 7 bases. The CDR3 sequence is 13 residues long. In germline, CDR1 is SGHRS, CDR2 YFSETQ. For the CDR3, the DNA is TGTGCCAGCAGCTTGTACAGGGGAGAGACCCAGTACTTC. Its protein is CASSLYRGETQYF.

This clonotype was seen a handful of times. The chain is built from TRBV29-1 and TRBJ1-2; D gene unclear. CDR3 size: 13 residues. The germline V and J ends were trimmed by 6 bases and 0 bases, with 11 bases remaining between them. Per germline, CDR1 SQVTM and CDR2 ANQGSEA. The CDR3 is CSVPSPANYGYTF. The DNA for the CDR3 is TGCAGCGTGCCCTCGCCAGCTAACTATGGCTACACCTTC.

The chain is built from TRBV7-9 and TRBJ2-1; D gene uncertain. The V end was cut by 5 bases, the J end by 8 bases, with 16 bases between. Germline CDR1 and CDR2: SEHNR and FQNEAQ (reference sequence). The CDR3 runs to 14 residues. The DNA of the CDR3 is TGTGCCAGCAGCGTCGGATTTGAGGCCTATGAGCAGTTCTTC. Protein sequence: CASSVGFEAYEQFF.

In regard to this clonotype: A much larger clonotype is one base distant, so this may be a read error. The chain combines TRBV6-2 or TRBV6-3 with TRBJ2-3; D unresolved. Per germline, CDR1 MNHEY and CDR2 SVGEGT. Trimming removed 4 bases at V and 1 base at J, with 6 bases between. The CDR3 loop spans 13 amino acids. The CDR3 here is CASSWVGTDTQYF. The CDR3 DNA follows: TGTGCCAGCAGTTGGGTGGGCACAGATACGCAGTATTTT.

This clonotype was recorded many times. This chain uses TRBV20-1 with TRBJ2-7; 9 nucleotides match TRBD2. The CDR3 consists of 14 residues. J gave up 4 bases and V 0 bases, and 4 bases lay outside the gene matches. CDR1 DFQATT and CDR2 SNEGSKA come from the germline V gene (reference sequence). The CDR3 sequence is CSARDSGSRYEQYF. The CDR3 DNA sequence: TGCAGTGCTAGAGATAGCGGGAGTAGATACGAGCAGTACTTC.

This clonotype was seen ten or more times. The chain carries TRBV11-2 and TRBJ1-1; a possible D gene is TRBD1 (5 bases). The CDR3 is 14 residues long. V shed 5 bases and J shed 5 bases, with 15 bases lying between them. From germline, CDR1 is SGHAT and CDR2 FQNNGV. The chain's CDR3 is CASSHGMGGTEAFF. The DNA for the CDR3 is TGTGCCAGCAGCCACGGGATGGGGGGAACTGAAGCTTTCTTT.

This clonotype came up many times. This rearrangement joins TRBV27 to TRBJ2-2; TRBD2 is a possible D gene (5 bases). Per the germline V gene, CDR1 is MNHEY and CDR2 is SMNVEV (reference sequence). The CDR3 runs 14 residues. V lost 4 bases and J 2 bases, leaving 8 bases between the germline ends. DNA of the CDR3: TGTGCCAGCAGTTACGGGGTAAACACCGGGGAGCTGTTTTTT. It yields the protein CASSYGVNTGELFF.

Ten or more counts support this clonotype. The chain uses TRBV14 and TRBJ2-7; TRBD1 agrees at 10 bases. Germline assignment: CDR1 SGHDN and CDR2 FVKESK. Trimming removed 0 bases from V and 4 bases from J; junction bases left unmatched: 3. The length of the CDR3 is 15 residues. Here the CDR3 DNA reads TGTGCCAGCAGCCAAGAGACAGGGGGCCTTTACGAGCAGTACTTC. Translated: CASSQETGGLYEQYF.

This clonotype showed up just a few times. The chain couples TRBV12-3 or TRBV12-4 to TRBJ2-1; a weak D match, TRBD1 (5 bases). The CDR3 totals 10 residues. The V end lost 5 bases, the J end lost 9 bases, and 5 bases lay between the germline ends. CDR3 in amino acids: CASSRGEQFF. The CDR3 DNA sequence: TGTGCCAGCAGTAGGGGTGAGCAGTTCTTC.

This clonotype was found many times. This chain links TRBV5-1 with TRBJ2-1, with TRBD2 as a possible D gene (6 bases). The germline CDR1 and CDR2 sequences are SGHRS and YFSETQ. The CDR3 loop spans 13 amino acids. V lost 3 bases and J lost 6, with 10 bases in between. For the CDR3, the DNA is TGCGCCAGCAGCTCCGGGACTTTCAATGAGCAGTTCTTC. It is translated as CASSSGTFNEQFF.

The sample holds one count of this clonotype. The rearrangement joins TRBV25-1 to TRBJ1-2; 11 bases are shared with TRBD1. The V gene's germline CDR1 is MGHDK and CDR2 SYGVNS. The CDR3 extends over 16 amino acids. Trimming took 1 base from V and 8 from J; bases not matched to a gene: 9. The CDR3 spells CASSEWALGQGVGYTF. CDR3 nucleotides: TGTGCCAGCAGTGAATGGGCACTGGGACAGGGGGTGGGCTACACCTTC.

The rearrangement joins TRBV19 to TRBJ1-5, with 8 bases lining up with TRBD1. This CDR3 is 16 amino acids long. J gave up 4 bases and V 7 bases, and 12 bases lay outside the gene matches. Per germline, CDR1 LNHDA and CDR2 SQIVND (reference sequence). CDR3 in DNA: TGTGCCAGTACCCCTCAGAGGACAGGGTTTAATCAGCCCCAGCATTTT. Its translation: CASTPQRTGFNQPQHF.

This clonotype showed up many times. J is TRBJ2-1 and V is TRBV7-3; 10 positions match TRBD1. Germline-derived CDR1 and CDR2 are SGHTA and FQGTGA. The CDR3 contains 16 residues. With V trimmed by 1 base and J by 4 bases, 4 bases remained unmatched. In DNA form, the CDR3 reads TGTGCCAGCAGCTTAAGTGGGGACAGGGGTTACAATGAGCAGTTCTTC. This gives the protein CASSLSGDRGYNEQFF.

This clonotype was counted ten times or more. This chain links TRBV20-1 with TRBJ2-7; tentatively, D is TRBD2 (6 bases). V lost 3 bases and J lost 5, with 17 bases in between. This CDR3 comprises 14 residues. Germline CDR1 and CDR2: DFQATT and SNEGSKA (reference sequence). The CDR3 is CSASPTSGVNEQYF. In nucleotides, the CDR3 is TGCAGTGCTAGTCCGACTAGTGGTGTGAACGAGCAGTACTTC.

This clonotype has more than one count but fewer than ten. This chain links TRBV20-1 with TRBJ1-1, with 12 bases that match TRBD1. The CDR3 extends over 17 amino acids. Trimming at V came to 0 bases and at J to 3 bases, leaving 8 bases not matched to a gene. The germline V gene has CDR1 DFQATT and CDR2 SNEGSKA (reference sequence). CDR3 sequence reads: CSARDSGQGASDTEAFF. The CDR3 region has the DNA TGCAGTGCTAGAGATTCGGGACAGGGGGCCTCGGACACTGAAGCTTTCTTT.

As concerns this clonotype: At one end the junction does not follow the germline gene, possibly because of a read error. The chain uses TRBV6-2 or TRBV6-3 and TRBJ2-1, with TRBD2 identical over 7 bases. CDR1 and CDR2 (germline): MNHEY, SVGEGT. The CDR3 runs 15 residues. The CDR3 reads CASSREGSTYNEQFF. The CDR3 DNA sequence: TGCGCCAGCAGTAGGGAGGGATCCACCTACAATGAGCAGTTCTTC.

The rearrangement uses TRBV28 and TRBJ1-4; perhaps TRBD1 as D (6 bases). The CDR3 covers 13 residues. Germline loops: CDR1 MDHEN, CDR2 SYDVKM. V was cut by 6 bases and J by 7 bases, with 12 bases left in between. CDR3 sequence reads: CASRSGGGEKLFF. As DNA, the CDR3 is TGTGCCAGCAGATCGGGAGGGGGTGAAAAACTGTTTTTT.

The chain has TRBV27 and TRBJ1-1; 8 nucleotides match TRBD1. CDR1 and CDR2 from the germline V gene are MNHEY and SMNVEV (reference sequence). V was clipped by 4 bases and J by 7 bases; unmatched bases: 11. The CDR3 loop spans 15 amino acids. CDR3 region: CASSSLNRGGSEAFF. CDR3 DNA sequence: TGTGCCAGCAGTTCCCTCAACAGGGGGGGGAGTGAAGCTTTCTTT.

This clonotype was recorded a few times. This chain joins TRBV5-6 and TRBJ2-3; a possible D gene is TRBD2 (7 bases). The CDR3 spans 16 residues. The ends were cut back, 4 bases at V and 3 bases at J, with 18 bases in the middle. CDR1 and CDR2 (germline): SGHDT, YYEEEE. The DNA for the CDR3 is TGTGCCAGCAGCCCCGGGGGGCCTATGGGAACAGATACGCAGTATTTT. Translating gives CASSPGGPMGTDTQYF.